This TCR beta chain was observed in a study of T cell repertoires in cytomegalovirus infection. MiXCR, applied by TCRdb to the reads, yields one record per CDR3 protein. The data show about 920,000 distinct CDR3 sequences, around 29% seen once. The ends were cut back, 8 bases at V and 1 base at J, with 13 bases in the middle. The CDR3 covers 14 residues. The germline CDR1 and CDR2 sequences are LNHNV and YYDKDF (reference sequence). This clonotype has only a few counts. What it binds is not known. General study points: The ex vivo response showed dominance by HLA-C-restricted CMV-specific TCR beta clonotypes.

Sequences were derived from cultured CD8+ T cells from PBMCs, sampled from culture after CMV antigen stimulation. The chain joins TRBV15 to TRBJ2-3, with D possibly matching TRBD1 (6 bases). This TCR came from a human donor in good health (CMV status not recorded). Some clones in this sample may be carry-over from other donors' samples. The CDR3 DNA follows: TGTGCCACCTCCCGGGACACCCGCACAGATACGCAGTATTTT. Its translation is CATSRDTRTDTQYF.